Presented here are 20 T cell receptor beta chains from one specimen sequenced in a study of T cell repertoires in cytomegalovirus infection. TCRdb itself ran the reads through MiXCR, one entry per CDR3 protein. The sample yields about 920,000 distinct CDR3 sequences, approximately 31% seen once. Antigen specificity for these receptors is unknown. This material consisted of cultured CD8+ T cells from PBMCs, taken from culture after CMV antigen stimulation. Receptors were obtained from a human donor in good health (CMV status not recorded). Some clones in this sample may be carry-over from other donors' samples.

The sample holds a few counts of this clonotype. The rearrangement links TRBV4-1 to TRBJ2-1; 9 bases align to TRBD2. CDR3 size: 17 residues. The germline CDR1 and CDR2 sequences are MGHRA and YSYEKL. Trimming took 4 bases from V and 7 from J; bases not matched to a gene: 14. The chain's CDR3 is CASSPPAWLAGQNEQFF. CDR3 DNA sequence: TGCGCCAGCAGCCCCCCCGCGTGGCTAGCGGGGCAAAATGAGCAGTTCTTC.

The chain joins TRBV7-9 to TRBJ1-3, with D tentatively TRBD1 (5 bases). Germline CDR1 is SEHNR and CDR2 is FQNEAQ (reference sequence). CDR3 size: 15 residues. Deletions cut 8 bases from V and 4 bases from J, with 18 bases between. CDR3 sequence reads: CASLSLGDHGNTIYF. The CDR3 DNA reads TGTGCCAGCCTGTCCCTTGGGGACCACGGAAACACCATATATTTT.

V gene TRBV7-9 combines with J gene TRBJ2-1; TRBD2 aligns across 12 bases. V lost 3 bases, J lost 7 bases, and 4 bases stayed unmatched. Germline V gene sequence: CDR1 SEHNR, CDR2 FQNEAQ (reference sequence). The CDR3 length is 15 residues. The CDR3 here is CASSFGLAGPNEQFF. As DNA, the CDR3 is TGTGCCAGCAGCTTCGGACTAGCGGGGCCAAATGAGCAGTTCTTC.

The J gene is TRBJ1-1, the V gene TRBV10-1; perhaps TRBD1 as D (5 bases). Trimming took off 4 bases at V and 0 bases at J, with 12 bases between the two ends. The CDR3 runs to 15 residues. Looked up from germline, CDR1 is WNHNN and CDR2 is SYGVQD (reference sequence). CDR3 loop: CASSAGTALNTEAFF. DNA of the CDR3: TGCGCCAGCAGTGCCGGGACTGCCCTGAACACTGAAGCTTTCTTT.

This clonotype has a handful of counts. The chain links TRBV7-3 to TRBJ2-3; 13 nucleotides line up with TRBD2. Germline CDR1 and CDR2: SGHTA and FQGTGA. This CDR3 contains 17 residues. Trimming cost V 5 bases and J 3 bases; bases outside gene matches: 8. The CDR3 DNA follows: TGTGCCAGCAGCCCAAAGTGGGGACTAGCGGGGACAGATACGCAGTATTTT. It encodes CASSPKWGLAGTDTQYF.

This clonotype was observed a single time. The chain carries TRBV15 and TRBJ1-1, with 8 bases matching TRBD1. The germline V gene encodes CDR1 LNHNV and CDR2 YYDKDF (reference sequence). This CDR3 has 14 amino acids. Trimming at V came to 3 bases and at J to 5 bases, leaving 5 bases not matched to a gene. The CDR3 loop reads CATSRGTGGTEAFF. CDR3 in DNA: TGTGCCACCAGCAGGGGTACAGGGGGGACTGAAGCTTTCTTT.

A few counts support this clonotype. The chain links TRBV27 to TRBJ2-2; D gene ambiguous. V was trimmed by 1 base and J by 0 bases, leaving 12 bases between them. The CDR3 totals 17 residues. Germline CDR1 is MNHEY and CDR2 is SMNVEV (reference sequence). Here the CDR3 DNA reads TGTGCCAGCAGTTTATGGAAAGGTTTAACGAACACCGGGGAGCTGTTTTTT. Residues: CASSLWKGLTNTGELFF.

The chain is built from TRBV12-3 or TRBV12-4 and TRBJ2-2; 8 nucleotides agree with TRBD1. The junction had 9 bases not matched to a gene; V was cut back by 6 bases and J by 3 bases. This CDR3 spans 16 amino acids. CDR3 sequence: CASRAGRGPDTGELFF. The CDR3 region has the DNA TGTGCCAGCAGAGCCGGCAGGGGGCCGGACACCGGGGAGCTGTTTTTT.

This chain joins TRBV4-3 and TRBJ1-5; D is uncertain. The germline V and J ends were trimmed by 0 bases and 1 base, with 10 bases remaining between them. CDR3 length equals 16 residues. Germline CDR1 is LGHNA and CDR2 is YSLEER. The CDR3 reads CASSQDSMGSNQPQHF. CDR3 DNA: TGCGCCAGCAGCCAAGATTCGATGGGGAGCAATCAGCCCCAGCATTTT.

This clonotype came up once. A much larger clone differs from this one at a single base, so this may be a read error. The chain has TRBV7-2 and TRBJ1-1, with D possibly being TRBD1 (6 bases). The CDR3 length is 15 residues. The V gene lost 1 base and the J gene lost 8 bases, with 17 bases spanning the gap. Germline V gene sequence: CDR1 SGHTA, CDR2 FQGNSA. This CDR3 is CASSLDLGAAAEAFF. The CDR3 DNA reads TGTGCCAGCAGCTTAGATCTGGGGGCTGCGGCCGAAGCTTTCTTT.

This clonotype was detected ten times or more. The chain joins TRBV7-8 to TRBJ2-7; 8 nucleotides agree with TRBD1. The V gene end was trimmed by 5 bases and the J gene end by 4 bases; junction bases not matched to a gene: 10. Germline loops: CDR1 SGHVS, CDR2 FQNEAQ. The CDR3 is 15 residues long. This CDR3 is CASSKGTGHYYEQYV. CDR3 DNA: TGTGCCAGCAGCAAAGGGACAGGACACTATTACGAGCAGTACGTC.

The table lists this clonotype with a few counts. The chain links TRBV11-2 to TRBJ1-1; D is uncertain. Germline V gene lookup returns CDR1 SGHAT and CDR2 FQNNGV. This CDR3 has 16 amino acids. Trimming pared 5 bases from V and 0 bases from J, leaving 16 bases between. In nucleotides, the CDR3 is TGTGCCAGCAGCAGCAAGAAGGGCAACATGAACACTGAAGCTTTCTTT. Its translation is CASSSKKGNMNTEAFF. Together with reference TRBV11-2 and TRBJ1-1, the CDR3 gives the full variable domain: EAGVAQSPRYKIIEKRQSVAFWCNPISGHATLYWYQQILGQGPKLLIQFQNNGVVDDSQLPKDRFSAERLKGVDSTLKIQPAKLEDSAVYLCASSSKKGNMNTEAFFGQGTRLTVV.

This sequence joins TRBV27 and TRBJ1-5; tentatively, D is TRBD1 (5 bases). The V end was cut by 6 bases, the J end by 6 bases, with 9 bases between. The CDR3 loop spans 12 amino acids. Germline values: CDR1 MNHEY, CDR2 SMNVEV (reference sequence). CDR3 bases: TGTGCCAGCAGCAGGGTGGGTCAGCCCCAGCATTTT. Translating gives CASSRVGQPQHF.

The J gene is TRBJ1-4, the V gene TRBV7-2; 10 nucleotides align to TRBD1. Germline V gene sequence: CDR1 SGHTA, CDR2 FQGNSA. The V and J ends lost 5 bases and 4 bases, in that order; junction bases with no gene match: 13. This CDR3 comprises 18 residues. For the CDR3, the DNA is TGTGCCAGCAGCCATCGGACAGGGGGACAGGGCATTAATGAAAAACTGTTTTTT. Protein product: CASSHRTGGQGINEKLFF.

This chain links TRBV11-3 with TRBJ1-1; D remains unclear. CDR1 is SGHNT and CDR2 is YENEEA in the germline V gene. The CDR3 is 13 residues long. With 2 bases removed from V and 10 bases from J, the gap between germline ends came to 14 bases. The CDR3 nucleotides are TGTGCCAGCAGCTTACGACAAGGTGGCGGAGCTTTCTTT. Translating it yields CASSLRQGGGAFF.

This sequence joins TRBV5-5 and TRBJ1-2; no firm D call. Deletions cut 0 bases from V and 7 bases from J, with 10 bases between. This CDR3 has 13 residues. CDR1 is SGHKS, CDR2 YYEKEE, per germline (reference sequence). The CDR3 coding sequence is TGTGCCAGCAGCTTGGATGTCGGGTCTGGCTACACCTTC. It specifies CASSLDVGSGYTF.

In its sample, this clonotype was seen a few times. The J gene is TRBJ2-7, the V gene TRBV2; TRBD2 agrees at 9 bases. J gave up 0 bases and V 6 bases, and 9 bases lay outside the gene matches. The CDR3 is 16 residues long. Germline CDR1 and CDR2: SNHLY and FYNNEI. The CDR3 nucleotides are TGTGCCAGCAGACCCACTAGCGGGTCGAGCTCCTACGAGCAGTACTTC. Translating it yields CASRPTSGSSSYEQYF.

The chain uses TRBV6-6 and TRBJ2-1, with 7 bases fitting TRBD2. J gave up 4 bases and V 4 bases, and 4 bases lay outside the gene matches. The CDR3 is 14 residues long. Per germline, CDR1 MNHNY and CDR2 SVGAGI (reference sequence). In DNA, the CDR3 is TGTGCCAGCAGTTTTGCGGGAGAATACAATGAGCAGTTCTTC. It codes for CASSFAGEYNEQFF.

The rearrangement joins TRBV7-6 to TRBJ2-1; D not resolved. V was clipped by 7 bases and J by 0 bases, with 16 bases between them. Germline V gene sequence: CDR1 SGHVS, CDR2 FNYEAQ. The CDR3 has 16 residues. The CDR3, as DNA: TGTGCCAGCATCTCCGAAAAGAGGAGCTCCTACAATGAGCAGTTCTTC. Translation gives CASISEKRSSYNEQFF. The full variable domain, its missing parts supplied by reference TRBV7-6 and TRBJ2-1, is GAGVSQSPRYKVTKRGQDVALRCDPISGHVSLYWYRQALGQGPEFLTYFNYEAQQDKSGLPNDRFSAERPEGSISTLTIQRTEQRDSAMYRCASISEKRSSYNEQFFGPGTRLTVL.

This chain joins TRBV2 and TRBJ1-1, with 7 bases lining up with TRBD1. Germline CDR1 reads SNHLY; CDR2 reads FYNNEI. CDR3 size: 17 residues. V was clipped by 6 bases and J by 1 base; unmatched bases: 14. Written as DNA, the CDR3 is TGTGCCAGCAGGGTAGAACGGGACAGTCCTTCGAACACTGAAGCTTTCTTT. Its translation is CASRVERDSPSNTEAFF.